This record concerns one T cell receptor beta chain sequence. These data come from a study of blood T cell repertoires in COVID-19. Study summary: Samples representing acute and convalescent COVID-19 were sourced from the United States, Italy and Spain. Sample material is recorded as cDNA or gDNA derived from T cells, B-cell-depleted T cells, or PBMCs.

Germline V gene lookup returns CDR1 SEHNR and CDR2 FQNEAQ (reference sequence). The CDR3 totals 11 residues. V was cut by 5 bases and J by 4 bases, with 5 bases left in between. In the original workflow: It was from reference gene primer amplification that nucleated cell counts were estimated. Method: immunoSEQ multiplex PCR; TCRdb's copy keeps in-frame clones and lacks some. From that table come the V and J calls and clone size; the DNA was used to work out D and trimming. Of about 69,000 clones listed, around 86% are singletons. This receptor was obtained from a man at least 80 years old with acute or convalescent COVID-19. Sequenced sample: peripheral blood. V gene TRBV7-9 combines with J gene TRBJ2-5, with no clear D. The CDR3 DNA reads as TGTGCCAGCAGCCAGATAGAGACCCAGTACTTC. Protein: CASSQIETQYF. The full variable domain, completed using reference TRBV7-9 and TRBJ2-5, is DTGVSQNPRHKITKRGQNVTFRCDPISEHNRLYWYRQTLGQGPEFLTYFQNEAQLEKSRLLSDRFSAERPKGSFSTLEIQRTEQGDSAMYLCASSQIETQYFGPGTRLLVL.